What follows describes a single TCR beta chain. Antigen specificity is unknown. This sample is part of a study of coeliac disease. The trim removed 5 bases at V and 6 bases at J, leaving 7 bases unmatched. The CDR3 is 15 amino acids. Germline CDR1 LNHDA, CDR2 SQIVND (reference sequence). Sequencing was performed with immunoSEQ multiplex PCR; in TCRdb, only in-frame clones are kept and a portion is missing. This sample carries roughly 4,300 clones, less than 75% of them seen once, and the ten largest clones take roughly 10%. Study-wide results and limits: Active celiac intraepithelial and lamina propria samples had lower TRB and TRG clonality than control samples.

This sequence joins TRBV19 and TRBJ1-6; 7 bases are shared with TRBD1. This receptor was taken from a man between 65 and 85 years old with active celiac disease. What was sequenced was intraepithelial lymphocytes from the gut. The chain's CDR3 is CASSSGQAANSPLHF. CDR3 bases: TGTGCCAGTAGTTCCGGACAGGCGGCTAATTCACCCCTCCACTTT.